This T cell receptor (beta chain) was sequenced in a study of cytomegalovirus exposure and HLA in healthy donors. The primer mix had 60 Vbeta and 13 Jbeta primers. The method was immunoSEQ multiplex PCR; TCRdb's version includes in-frame clones alone and lacks a portion of them. The sample records fewer than 150,000 clones, 70% to 80% being singletons. Source material: PBMCs. The sequence was collected from a man aged 35-49 years in good health and CMV-seropositive.

The CDR3: CASSLAGGHFSGNTIYF. The CDR3 DNA follows: TGTGCCAGCAGCTTGGCAGGGGGCCACTTCTCTGGAAACACCATATATTTT. This sequence joins TRBV11-2 and TRBJ1-3; TRBD1 aligns across 8 bases. V shed 3 bases, J shed 0 bases, and the junction held 7 bases outside the gene matches. This CDR3 comprises 17 residues. Germline-derived CDR1 and CDR2 are SGHAT and FQNNGV. Looking up the rest from reference TRBV11-2 and TRBJ1-3 gives the full variable domain: EAGVAQSPRYKIIEKRQSVAFWCNPISGHATLYWYQQILGQGPKLLIQFQNNGVVDDSQLPKDRFSAERLKGVDSTLKIQPAKLEDSAVYLCASSLAGGHFSGNTIYFGEGSWLTVV.